This T cell receptor beta chain was documented in a study of cytomegalovirus exposure and HLA in healthy donors. Study conclusions and caveats: Analysis was carried out at a later point, and it linked a missense DCLRE1C variant to TCR beta V- and J-gene trimming.

As to this clone: No antigen is known for it.

Primers: 60 Vbeta forward and 13 Jbeta reverse. Measured with immunoSEQ multiplex PCR; TCRdb has only the in-frame clones, and not every one. The sample consists of tens of thousands of clones, about 79% of them appearing once. Source material: PBMCs. The origin of this receptor is a male donor in good health and CMV-seropositive.

This chain's CDR3 is CASSQDQGWATGELFF. CDR3 bases: TGCGCCAGCAGCCAAGACCAGGGGTGGGCCACCGGGGAGCTGTTTTTT. The chain employs TRBV4-3 and TRBJ2-2; possible D gene TRBD1, 6 bases. The CDR3 is made up of 16 amino acids. Trimming pared 0 bases from V and 4 bases from J, leaving 12 bases between. Germline assignment: CDR1 LGHNA and CDR2 YSLEER.